Given below is one TCR beta chain in context. The data belong to a study of cytomegalovirus exposure and HLA in healthy donors. The PCR used 60 Vbeta and 13 Jbeta primers. Assay: immunoSEQ multiplex PCR; the TCRdb copy retains only in-frame clones and omits some. The profile covers 80,000 to 100,000 clones, with 80% appearing a single time and about 6.8% taken by the ten largest. The material sequenced was PBMCs. The TCR originated in a man in his thirties or forties in good health and CMV-seronegative.

Written as DNA, the CDR3 is TGTGCCATCAGTGGGCCATCGAAGTACAGGGATGAAGCTTTCTTT. It codes for CAISGPSKYRDEAFF. The chain has TRBV10-3 and TRBJ1-1, with D perhaps matching TRBD1 (6 bases). Per the germline V gene, CDR1 is ENHRY and CDR2 is SYGVKD. This CDR3 is 15 amino acids long. V was shortened by 4 bases and J by 7 bases, with 19 bases between the two germline ends.